This paragraph covers one TCR beta chain sequence. Its target is not known. Germline is not matched at one junction end, which may reflect a read error. As originally analysed: The study built a papillary thyroid cancer distant-metastasis classifier from CDR3 differences across clinicopathological groups. TCRdb re-called the PCR reads via MiXCR. TCRdb's processing, not the authors' own work, is the source of the V and J calls. Of 20,000 to 25,000 clones listed, roughly 18% are singletons. This sample is part of a study of metastatic and nonmetastatic thyroid tumors. The CDR3 length is 14 residues. Germline-derived CDR1 and CDR2 are ENHRY and SYGVKD. Study-wide results and caveats: Significantly higher TCR beta diversity was reportedly seen in malignant thyroid tumors than benign nodules, in blood and tumor.

Not a single patient had been given any form of treatment at any point before undergoing thyroid surgery. The material sequenced was blood. This sequence was found in a male donor with papillary thyroid cancer or a benign thyroid nodule (not recorded which). Some clones in this sample may be carry-over from other donors' samples. The chain uses TRBV10-3 and TRBJ2-1, with D possibly being TRBD2 (5 bases). The CDR3 here is CTISAQCRGPEQFF. The CDR3 DNA reads TGTACCATCAGTGCCCAGTGTAGAGGGCCTGAGCAGTTCTTC.